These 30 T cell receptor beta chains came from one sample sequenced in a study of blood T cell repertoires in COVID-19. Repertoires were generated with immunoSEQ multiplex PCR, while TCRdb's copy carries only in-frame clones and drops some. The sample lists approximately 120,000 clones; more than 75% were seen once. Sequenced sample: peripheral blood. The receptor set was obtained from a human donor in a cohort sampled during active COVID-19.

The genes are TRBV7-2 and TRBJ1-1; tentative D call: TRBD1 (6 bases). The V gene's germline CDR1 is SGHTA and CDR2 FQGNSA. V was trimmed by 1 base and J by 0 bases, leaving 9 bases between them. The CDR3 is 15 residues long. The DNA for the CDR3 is TGTGCCAGCAGCTTAGAAGGGACAATGAACACTGAAGCTTTCTTT. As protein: CASSLEGTMNTEAFF.

In DNA, the CDR3 is TGTGCCAGCATGAGGGGGACAGGGATCTACGAGCAGTACTTC. As protein: CASMRGTGIYEQYF. The chain couples TRBV6-5 to TRBJ2-7, with 9 bases matching TRBD1. Germline V lookup: CDR1 MNHEY, CDR2 SVGAGI. This CDR3 has 14 residues. The V gene end was trimmed by 7 bases and the J gene end by 3 bases; junction bases not matched to a gene: 7.

CDR3 region: CASSGTHQETQYF. The CDR3 DNA is TGTGCCAGTAGTGGCACACACCAAGAGACCCAGTACTTC. J is TRBJ2-5 and V is TRBV19; D remains unclear. CDR3 length: 13 residues. Trimming left V 5 bases short and J 0 bases short, with 7 bases between. The germline gives CDR1 LNHDA, CDR2 SQIVND (reference sequence).

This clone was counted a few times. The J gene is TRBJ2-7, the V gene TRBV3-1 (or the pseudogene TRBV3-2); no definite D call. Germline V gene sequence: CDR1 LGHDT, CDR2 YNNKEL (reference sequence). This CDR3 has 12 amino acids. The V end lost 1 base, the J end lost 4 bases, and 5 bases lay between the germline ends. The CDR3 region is CASSQVPYEQYF. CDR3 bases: TGTGCCAGCAGCCAAGTCCCTTACGAGCAGTACTTC.

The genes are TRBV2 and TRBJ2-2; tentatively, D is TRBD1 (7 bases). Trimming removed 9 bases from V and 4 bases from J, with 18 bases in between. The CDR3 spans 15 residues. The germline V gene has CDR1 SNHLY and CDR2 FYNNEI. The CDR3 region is CASKGAGRATGELFF. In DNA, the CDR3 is TGTGCCAGTAAGGGGGCGGGACGTGCCACCGGGGAGCTGTTTTTT. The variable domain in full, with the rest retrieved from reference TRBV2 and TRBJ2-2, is EPEVTQTPSHQVTQMGQEVILRCVPISNHLYFYWYRQILGQKVEFLVSFYNNEISEKSEIFDDQFSVERPDGSNFTLKIRSTKLEDSAMYFCASKGAGRATGELFFGEGSRLTVL.

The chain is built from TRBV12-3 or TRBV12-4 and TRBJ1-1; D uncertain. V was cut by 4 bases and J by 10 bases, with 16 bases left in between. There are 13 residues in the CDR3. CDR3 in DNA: TGTGCCAGCAGTTCAAACCCGGGAAGCGGAGCTTTCTTT. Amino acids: CASSSNPGSGAFF.

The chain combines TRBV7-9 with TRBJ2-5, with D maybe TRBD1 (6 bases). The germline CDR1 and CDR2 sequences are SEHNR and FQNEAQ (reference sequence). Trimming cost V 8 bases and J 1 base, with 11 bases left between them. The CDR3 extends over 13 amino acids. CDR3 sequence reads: CASFRDTQETQYF. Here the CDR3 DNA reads TGTGCCAGCTTTCGGGACACCCAAGAGACCCAGTACTTC.

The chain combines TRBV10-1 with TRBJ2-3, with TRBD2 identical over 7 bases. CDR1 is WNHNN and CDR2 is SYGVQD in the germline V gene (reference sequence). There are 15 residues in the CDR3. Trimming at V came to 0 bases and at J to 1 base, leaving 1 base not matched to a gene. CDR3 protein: CASSESAGGTDTQYF. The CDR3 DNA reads TGCGCCAGCAGTGAGTCCGCGGGAGGCACAGATACGCAGTATTTT.

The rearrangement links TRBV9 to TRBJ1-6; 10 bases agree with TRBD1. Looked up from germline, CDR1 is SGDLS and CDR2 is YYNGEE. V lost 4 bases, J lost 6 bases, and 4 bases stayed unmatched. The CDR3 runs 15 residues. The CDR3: CASSSRTGGNSPLHF. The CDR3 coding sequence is TGTGCCAGCAGCTCGAGGACAGGGGGTAATTCACCCCTCCACTTT. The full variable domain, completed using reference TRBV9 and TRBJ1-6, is DSGVTQTPKHLITATGQRVTLRCSPRSGDLSVYWYQQSLDQGLQFLIQYYNGEERAKGNILERFSAQQFPDLHSELNLSSLELGDSALYFCASSSRTGGNSPLHFGNGTRLTVT.

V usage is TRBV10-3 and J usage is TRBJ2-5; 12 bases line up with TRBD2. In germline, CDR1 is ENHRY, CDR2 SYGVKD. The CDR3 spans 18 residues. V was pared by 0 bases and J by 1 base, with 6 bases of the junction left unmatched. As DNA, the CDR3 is TGTGCCATCAGTGAGTCCCTAGCGGGAGGGACCCTCCAAGAGACCCAGTACTTC. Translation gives CAISESLAGGTLQETQYF.

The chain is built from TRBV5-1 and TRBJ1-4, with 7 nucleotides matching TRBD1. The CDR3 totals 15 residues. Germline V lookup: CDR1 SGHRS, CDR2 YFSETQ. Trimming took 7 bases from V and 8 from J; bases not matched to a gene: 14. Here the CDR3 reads CASATGTGIGEKLFF. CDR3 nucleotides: TGCGCCAGCGCGACAGGGACGGGCATTGGGGAAAAACTGTTTTTT.

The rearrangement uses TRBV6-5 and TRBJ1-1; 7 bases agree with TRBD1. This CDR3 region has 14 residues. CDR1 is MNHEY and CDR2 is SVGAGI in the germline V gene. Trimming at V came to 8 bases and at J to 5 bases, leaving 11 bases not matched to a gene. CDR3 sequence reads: CASGSRQGRTEAFF. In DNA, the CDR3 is TGTGCCAGCGGCTCGCGACAGGGACGGACTGAAGCTTTCTTT.

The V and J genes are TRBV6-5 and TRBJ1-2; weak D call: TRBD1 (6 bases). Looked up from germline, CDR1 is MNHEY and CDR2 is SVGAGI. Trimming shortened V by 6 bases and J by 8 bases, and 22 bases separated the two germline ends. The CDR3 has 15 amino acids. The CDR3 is CASRPQTGTSSGYTF. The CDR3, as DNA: TGTGCCAGCAGACCTCAAACTGGGACATCGTCAGGCTACACCTTC.

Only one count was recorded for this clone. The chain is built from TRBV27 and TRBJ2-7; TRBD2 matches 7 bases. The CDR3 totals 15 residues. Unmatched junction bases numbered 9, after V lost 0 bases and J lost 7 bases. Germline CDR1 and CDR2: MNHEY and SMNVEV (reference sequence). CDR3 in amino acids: CASSLSWGGEREQYF. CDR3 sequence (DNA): TGTGCCAGCAGTTTATCGTGGGGGGGGGAGAGGGAGCAGTACTTC.

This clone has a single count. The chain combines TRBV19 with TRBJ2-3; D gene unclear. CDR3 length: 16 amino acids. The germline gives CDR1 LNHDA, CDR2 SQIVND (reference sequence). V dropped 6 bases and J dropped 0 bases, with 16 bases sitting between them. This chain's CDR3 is CASSLNALSSTDTQYF. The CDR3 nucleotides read TGTGCCAGTAGCCTGAATGCGCTATCTAGCACAGATACGCAGTATTTT.

The CDR3 bases are TGTGCCAGCAGCCAAGTGGTAGGGTCCTTTTCCACGGGTCCCCGGAGGGACACCGGGGAGCTGTTTTTT. This encodes CASSQVVGSFSTGPRRDTGELFF. The chain uses TRBV4-2 and TRBJ2-2; TRBD2 is a possible D gene (6 bases). V shed 1 base and J shed 3 bases, with 33 bases lying between them. CDR3 length: 23 amino acids. The germline V gene encodes CDR1 LGHNA and CDR2 YNFKEQ.

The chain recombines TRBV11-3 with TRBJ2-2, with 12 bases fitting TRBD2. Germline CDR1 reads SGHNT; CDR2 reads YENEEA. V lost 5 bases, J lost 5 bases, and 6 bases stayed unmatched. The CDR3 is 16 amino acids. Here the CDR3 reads CASSLTGTSGTGELFF. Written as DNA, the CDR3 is TGTGCCAGCAGCCTCACCGGGACTAGCGGGACCGGGGAGCTGTTTTTT.

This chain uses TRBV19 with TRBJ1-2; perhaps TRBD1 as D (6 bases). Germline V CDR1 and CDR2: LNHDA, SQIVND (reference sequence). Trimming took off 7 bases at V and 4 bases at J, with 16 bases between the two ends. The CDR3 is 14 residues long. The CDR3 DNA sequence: TGTGCCAGTACTAAAGGGGGACCCTCCTATGGCTACACCTTC. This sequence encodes CASTKGGPSYGYTF.

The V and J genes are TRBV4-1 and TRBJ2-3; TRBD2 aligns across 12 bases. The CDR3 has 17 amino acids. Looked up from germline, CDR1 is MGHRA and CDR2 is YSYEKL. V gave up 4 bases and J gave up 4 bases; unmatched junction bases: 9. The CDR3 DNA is TGCGCCAGCAGCCCCTATGCTAGCGGGAGGGCCGCAGATACGCAGTATTTT. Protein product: CASSPYASGRAADTQYF.

The CDR3 protein is CASFEGTGVHEQYF. The CDR3 nucleotides are TGTGCCAGCTTTGAGGGGACAGGGGTCCACGAGCAGTACTTC. This rearrangement joins TRBV2 to TRBJ2-7; 10 bases are shared with TRBD1. The CDR3 sequence is 14 residues long. The germline V gene has CDR1 SNHLY and CDR2 FYNNEI. V lost 8 bases to trimming and J lost 5 bases; unmatched junction nucleotides: 9. Using reference TRBV2 and TRBJ2-7 for the parts outside the CDR3, the full variable domain is EPEVTQTPSHQVTQMGQEVILRCVPISNHLYFYWYRQILGQKVEFLVSFYNNEISEKSEIFDDQFSVERPDGSNFTLKIRSTKLEDSAMYFCASFEGTGVHEQYFGPGTRLTVT.

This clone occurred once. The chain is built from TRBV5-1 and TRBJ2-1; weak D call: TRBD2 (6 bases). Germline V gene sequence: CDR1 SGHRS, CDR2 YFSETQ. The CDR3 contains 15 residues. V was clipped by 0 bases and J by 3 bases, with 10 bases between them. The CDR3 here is CASSLDGGNYNEQFF. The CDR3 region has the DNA TGCGCCAGCAGCTTGGATGGCGGGAACTACAATGAGCAGTTCTTC.

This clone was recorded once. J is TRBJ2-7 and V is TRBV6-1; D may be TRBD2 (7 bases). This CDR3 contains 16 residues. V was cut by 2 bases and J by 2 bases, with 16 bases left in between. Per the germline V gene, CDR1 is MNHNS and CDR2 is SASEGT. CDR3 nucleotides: TGTGCCAGCAGTGAAAGGGGGGGGCCAATGACCTACGAGCAGTACTTC. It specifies CASSERGGPMTYEQYF.

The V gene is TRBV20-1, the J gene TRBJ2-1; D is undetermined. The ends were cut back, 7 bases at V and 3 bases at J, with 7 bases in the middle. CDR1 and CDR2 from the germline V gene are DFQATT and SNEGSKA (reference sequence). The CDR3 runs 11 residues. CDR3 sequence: CSVEIYNEQFF. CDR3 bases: TGCAGTGTCGAGATCTACAATGAGCAGTTCTTC.

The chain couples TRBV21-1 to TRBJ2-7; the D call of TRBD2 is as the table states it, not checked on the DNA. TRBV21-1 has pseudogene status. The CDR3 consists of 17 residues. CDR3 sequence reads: CASLSGTSGSLCYEQYF. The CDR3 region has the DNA TGTGCCAGCCTATCCGGAACTAGCGGGAGTCTTTGCTACGAGCAGTACTTC.

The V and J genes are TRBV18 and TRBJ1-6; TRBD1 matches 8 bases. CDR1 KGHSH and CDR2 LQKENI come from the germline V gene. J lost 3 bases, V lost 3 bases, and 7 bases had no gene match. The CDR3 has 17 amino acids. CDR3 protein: CASSPSTGGGYNSPLHF. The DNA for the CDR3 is TGTGCCAGCTCACCGTCAACAGGGGGTGGCTATAATTCACCCCTCCACTTT.

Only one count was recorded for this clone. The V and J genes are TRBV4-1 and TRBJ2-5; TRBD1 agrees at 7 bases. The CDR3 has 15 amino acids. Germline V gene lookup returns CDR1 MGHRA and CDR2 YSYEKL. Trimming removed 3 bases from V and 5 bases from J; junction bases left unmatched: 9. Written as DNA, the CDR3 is TGCGCCAGCAGCCACTTGACAGGGCGAGGGGAGACCCAGTACTTC. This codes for CASSHLTGRGETQYF.

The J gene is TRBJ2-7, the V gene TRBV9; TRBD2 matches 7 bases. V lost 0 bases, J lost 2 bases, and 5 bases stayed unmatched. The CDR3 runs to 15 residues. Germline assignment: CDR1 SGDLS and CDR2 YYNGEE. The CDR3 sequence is CASSVGGRGPYEQYF. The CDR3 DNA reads TGTGCCAGCAGCGTAGGAGGGAGGGGCCCCTACGAGCAGTACTTC.

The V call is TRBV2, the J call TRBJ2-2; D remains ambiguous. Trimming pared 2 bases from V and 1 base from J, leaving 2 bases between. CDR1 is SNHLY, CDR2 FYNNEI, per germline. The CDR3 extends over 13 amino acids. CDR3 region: CASSEQNTGELFF. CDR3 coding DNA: TGTGCCAGCAGTGAACAGAACACCGGGGAGCTGTTTTTT.

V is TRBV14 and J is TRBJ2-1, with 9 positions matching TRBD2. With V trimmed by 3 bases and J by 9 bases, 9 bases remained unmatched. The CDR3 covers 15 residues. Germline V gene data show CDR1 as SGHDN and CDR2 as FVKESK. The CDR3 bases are TGTGCCAGCAGCCAGTTAGCGGGGGCCTATGGTGAGCAGTTCTTC. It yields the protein CASSQLAGAYGEQFF.

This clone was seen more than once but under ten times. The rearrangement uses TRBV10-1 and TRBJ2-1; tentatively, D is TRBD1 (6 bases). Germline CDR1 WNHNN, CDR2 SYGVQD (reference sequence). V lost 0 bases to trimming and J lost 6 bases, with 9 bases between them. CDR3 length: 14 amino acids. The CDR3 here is CASSESGALNEQFF. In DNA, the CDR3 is TGCGCCAGCAGTGAGTCGGGGGCCCTCAATGAGCAGTTCTTC.